The T cell receptor (beta chain) described here comes from a study of cytomegalovirus exposure and HLA in healthy donors. A word on this clone: Its antigen remains unidentified.

There are 13 residues in the CDR3. V shed 4 bases, J shed 5 bases, and the junction held 5 bases outside the gene matches. The germline V gene encodes CDR1 SGHNT and CDR2 YYREEE (reference sequence). Donors were drawn from the approximately 120-subject validation cohort, separate from the approximately 680-subject first cohort. Whole-study findings and limits: In vitro checks showed that a few CMV-associated chains really do target CMV antigens. It was approximately 170 TCR beta chains that were listed as cytomegalovirus-associated. Subsequent analysis revealed that first-cohort TCR clusters tended to co-occur in the approximately 120 validation repertoires.

The method was immunoSEQ multiplex PCR; TCRdb's version includes in-frame clones alone and lacks a portion of them. This sample carries some 200,000 clones, around nine tenths of them seen once, and the ten largest clones take less than 9.5%. The chain carries TRBV5-4 and TRBJ1-1; 7 bases are shared with TRBD1. The receptor was isolated from a young man in good health and CMV-seropositive. The specimen was PBMCs. The CDR3 DNA is TGTGCCAGCAGCGTCGCAGGGGGAACTGAAGCTTTCTTT. Its protein is CASSVAGGTEAFF. The complete variable domain, with remaining parts taken from reference TRBV5-4 and TRBJ1-1, reads ETGVTQSPTHLIKTRGQQVTLRCSSQSGHNTVSWYQQALGQGPQFIFQYYREEENGRGNFPPRFSGLQFPNYSSELNVNALELDDSALYLCASSVAGGTEAFFGQGTRLTVV.